This T cell receptor (beta chain) was found in a study of blood T cell repertoires in COVID-19. Sequenced by immunoSEQ multiplex PCR; TCRdb stores in-frame clones only, minus some. The table includes 250,000 to 300,000 clones, 70% to 90% detected once. The sample was peripheral blood. This clonotype was sampled from a young man with active or convalescent COVID-19.

CDR3 sequence: CASSYSIQGASETQYF. For the CDR3, the DNA is TGTGCCAGCAGTTACTCGATCCAGGGGGCATCGGAGACCCAGTACTTC. The chain recombines TRBV6-5 with TRBJ2-5; 8 nucleotides align to TRBD1. The CDR3 spans 16 residues. V shed 0 bases and J 5 bases; nucleotides not matched to a gene: 8. Germline V gene sequence: CDR1 MNHEY, CDR2 SVGAGI.